The sequence of this T cell receptor beta chain was determined in a study of blood T cell repertoires in COVID-19. Using immunoSEQ multiplex PCR, the repertoire was profiled, and TCRdb retains in-frame clones only, with some absent. The table records a few hundred thousand clones, 70% to 90% of them present only once. Germline CDR1 is SGHTA and CDR2 is FQGNSA. This CDR3 region has 15 residues. V gave up 5 bases and J gave up 4 bases, with 17 bases separating them. What was sequenced was PBMCs or T cells enriched from blood (not recorded which). This clonotype originated in a man aged 30-40 years who had recovered from COVID-19. This chain connects TRBV7-2 to TRBJ1-1; D remains ambiguous. CDR3 DNA sequence: TGTGCCAGCAGCCCCCCGGGTCTCCGGGGCACTGAAGCTTTCTTT. Amino acid sequence: CASSPPGLRGTEAFF.